The clone carrying this T cell receptor (beta chain) was recorded a few times. Its antigen is unidentified. The sample is drawn from a study of radiotherapy plus CTLA-4 blockade in lung cancer. At the level of the study: The study recorded objective responses in roughly 18% of patients and disease control in about 30%. Findings and caveats of the study: Reports state that early shifts in blood T cell clones, with interferon-beta, best predicted response. After treatment with radiotherapy plus ipilimumab, TCR clones that came from the tumor expanded in blood.

Clones were read by immunoSEQ multiplex PCR, and TCRdb kept only the in-frame ones, dropping some. Seen here are roughly 90,000 clones, 82% observed once, and the top ten hold about a quarter. The receptor was derived from a human donor with non-small cell lung cancer that progressed on radiotherapy plus ipilimumab. Sequenced here: peripheral blood, sampled from a patient treated with radiotherapy plus ipilimumab.

CDR3 loop: CASSLFAGLWNEQFF. DNA for the CDR3: TGTGCCAGCAGTTTGTTCGCGGGTTTGTGGAATGAGCAGTTCTTC. This sequence joins TRBV27 and TRBJ2-1; possible D gene TRBD2, 5 bases. Deletions cut 3 bases from V and 7 bases from J, with 16 bases between. This CDR3 region has 15 residues. Germline lookup yields CDR1 MNHEY and CDR2 SMNVEV (reference sequence).